A single sample gave rise to the 23 T cell receptor beta chains below, sequenced in a study of blood T cell repertoires in COVID-19. This table comes from immunoSEQ multiplex PCR, and its TCRdb copy is limited to in-frame clones, with some not included. The repertoire holds nearly 350,000 clones, with 85% to 90% as singletons. Input material: peripheral blood. These receptors came from a woman aged 50 to 60 with COVID-19, enrolled during active disease.

This clone was observed a single time. The gene calls are TRBV5-1 and TRBJ2-1, with D tentatively TRBD1 (6 bases). Germline V gene sequence: CDR1 SGHRS, CDR2 YFSETQ. Between the trimmed V and J ends, which lost 4 bases and 3 bases, there was a span of 8 bases. This CDR3 has 13 residues. The CDR3: CASSQTGYNEQFF. The CDR3 nucleotides read TGCGCCAGCAGCCAGACAGGCTACAATGAGCAGTTCTTC.

The chain recombines TRBV7-9 with TRBJ2-3, with 7 bases that match TRBD2. With 2 bases clipped from V and 5 bases from J, the junction kept 16 bases outside the gene matches. This CDR3 spans 18 amino acids. Germline V lookup: CDR1 SEHNR, CDR2 FQNEAQ (reference sequence). The CDR3 bases are TGTGCCAGCAGCTTAACAGTGCTCGGGGGAGGGGTTGGAGATACGCAGTATTTT. Encoded protein: CASSLTVLGGGVGDTQYF.

The V call is TRBV19, the J call TRBJ2-1; 12 positions agree with TRBD2. After removal of 5 bases from V and 9 bases from J, the junction contained 11 bases not matched to a gene. Germline CDR1 LNHDA, CDR2 SQIVND (reference sequence). CDR3 length: 16 residues. The DNA of the CDR3 is TGTGCCAGTAGTTCTCCCCGGACTAGCGGGACGGGTGAGCAGTTCTTC. This sequence encodes CASSSPRTSGTGEQFF.

This clone has a single count. The chain is built from TRBV18 and TRBJ1-2; TRBD1 agrees at 7 bases. Trimming removed 3 bases from V and 6 bases from J; junction bases left unmatched: 7. The CDR3 is 14 residues long. Germline V lookup: CDR1 KGHSH, CDR2 LQKENI. The CDR3 loop is CASSPTGSLNGYTF. DNA of the CDR3: TGTGCCAGCTCACCGACAGGGAGTCTTAATGGCTACACCTTC.

The CDR3 DNA follows: TGTGCCAGCAGCGCGAAATTGCCTGGAGCTTTCTTT. Protein product: CASSAKLPGAFF. V is TRBV12-3 or TRBV12-4 and J is TRBJ1-1; D unclear. The CDR3 covers 12 residues. The V end lost 6 bases, the J end lost 10 bases, and 15 bases lay between the germline ends.

This sequence joins TRBV14 and TRBJ1-1; 9 positions match TRBD1. Germline CDR1 SGHDN, CDR2 FVKESK. V lost 3 bases and J lost 4; bases outside the gene matches: 6. CDR3 length: 15 amino acids. CDR3 in amino acids: CASSQNRGLGTEAFF. For the CDR3, the DNA is TGTGCCAGCAGCCAGAACAGGGGGCTTGGCACTGAAGCTTTCTTT.

The J gene is TRBJ2-7, the V gene TRBV29-1; D might be TRBD1 (6 bases). Trimming took 1 base from V and 7 from J, leaving 11 bases between them. Germline V lookup: CDR1 SQVTM, CDR2 ANQGSEA. The CDR3 has 12 residues. The chain's CDR3 is CSVEVGAREQYF. In nucleotides, the CDR3 is TGCAGCGTTGAAGTGGGGGCAAGAGAGCAGTACTTC.

The chain uses TRBV7-9 and TRBJ1-2; 8 nucleotides align to TRBD1. Germline V gene lookup returns CDR1 SEHNR and CDR2 FQNEAQ (reference sequence). This CDR3 contains 15 residues. The junction had 10 bases not matched to a gene; V was cut back by 5 bases and J by 5 bases. In DNA, the CDR3 is TGTGCCAGCAGCCAGGGGGCAGGGTCGGTGTATGGCTACACCTTC. The encoded protein is CASSQGAGSVYGYTF.

The table lists this clone with a count of one. The V gene is TRBV6-2 or TRBV6-3, the J gene TRBJ2-5; 9 nucleotides line up with TRBD1. The ends lost 5 bases at V and 5 bases at J; junction bases unmatched: 9. Germline CDR1 MNHEY, CDR2 SVGEGT. This CDR3 spans 15 amino acids. CDR3 DNA: TGTGCCAGCAGTGACTACAGGGGGCCGGGGGAGACCCAGTACTTC. Its translation is CASSDYRGPGETQYF.

V usage is TRBV13 and J usage is TRBJ1-1, with 8 bases that match TRBD1. The V gene end was trimmed by 5 bases and the J gene end by 1 base; junction bases not matched to a gene: 6. The CDR3 extends over 15 amino acids. Germline V gene data show CDR1 as PRHDT and CDR2 as FYEKMQ (reference sequence). The CDR3 bases are TGTGCCAGCAGCCCCCGGGACAGGTCGAACACTGAAGCTTTCTTT. This gives the protein CASSPRDRSNTEAFF. Full variable domain (outside the CDR3, taken from reference TRBV13 and TRBJ1-1): AAGVIQSPRHLIKEKRETATLKCYPIPRHDTVYWYQQGPGQDPQFLISFYEKMQSDKGSIPDRFSAQQFSDYHSELNMSSLELGDSALYFCASSPRDRSNTEAFFGQGTRLTVV.

This chain links TRBV19 with TRBJ1-1; D is ambiguous. V lost 6 bases to trimming and J lost 1 base, with 15 bases between them. CDR3 length equals 15 residues. Per germline, CDR1 LNHDA and CDR2 SQIVND (reference sequence). The CDR3 reads CASRVPTRGNTEAFF. The CDR3 DNA reads TGTGCCAGTAGAGTTCCGACCCGGGGGAACACTGAAGCTTTCTTT.

This chain uses TRBV7-6 with TRBJ1-3; weak D call: TRBD1 (6 bases). Between the trimmed V and J ends, which lost 5 bases and 2 bases, there was a span of 16 bases. Germline V gene sequence: CDR1 SGHVS, CDR2 FNYEAQ. This CDR3 contains 16 residues. DNA for the CDR3: TGTGCCAGCAGCCCGTTGCGGGGGGCTCCTGGAAACACCATATATTTT. This codes for CASSPLRGAPGNTIYF. The complete variable domain, with remaining parts taken from reference TRBV7-6 and TRBJ1-3, reads GAGVSQSPRYKVTKRGQDVALRCDPISGHVSLYWYRQALGQGPEFLTYFNYEAQQDKSGLPNDRFSAERPEGSISTLTIQRTEQRDSAMYRCASSPLRGAPGNTIYFGEGSWLTVV.

The chain couples TRBV21-1 to TRBJ2-1; the D call in the table, TRBD1, was not verified against the DNA. TRBV21-1 is a documented pseudogene. CDR3 length: 16 amino acids. The CDR3 loop reads CASSARQVVGDNEQFF. The CDR3 nucleotides are TGTGCCAGCAGCGCTAGACAGGTAGTAGGTGACAATGAGCAGTTCTTC.

This clone was detected only once. V gene TRBV3-1 (or the pseudogene TRBV3-2) combines with J gene TRBJ2-2, with 8 bases matching TRBD2. Unmatched junction bases numbered 6, after V lost 6 bases and J lost 6 bases. Per germline, CDR1 LGHDT and CDR2 YNNKEL (reference sequence). This CDR3 spans 14 amino acids. CDR3 coding DNA: TGTGCCAGCAGTCTCCGGGGGGGGTCCGGGGAGCTGTTTTTT. This gives the protein CASSLRGGSGELFF.

The CDR3 DNA reads as TGTGCCACCAGCAGAGTTGGTCACAGTAGCACAGATACGCAGTATTTT. This encodes CATSRVGHSSTDTQYF. This chain connects TRBV15 to TRBJ2-3; D not resolved. Between the trimmed V and J ends, which lost 1 base and 0 bases, there was a span of 11 bases. CDR1 and CDR2 (germline): LNHNV, YYDKDF (reference sequence). This CDR3 contains 16 residues.

The gene calls are TRBV20-1 and TRBJ1-2; TRBD1 might be the D (6 bases). Trimming removed 3 bases from V and 6 bases from J, with 14 bases in between. CDR1 is DFQATT and CDR2 is SNEGSKA in the germline V gene (reference sequence). This CDR3 comprises 13 residues. The CDR3 spells CSASPRNRDGYTF. The CDR3, as DNA: TGCAGTGCTAGTCCCAGGAACAGGGATGGCTACACCTTC.

V usage is TRBV6-5 and J usage is TRBJ1-1; D gene uncertain. Germline-derived CDR1 and CDR2 are MNHEY and SVGAGI. The germline V and J ends were trimmed by 3 bases and 0 bases, with 14 bases remaining between them. The CDR3 runs to 16 residues. CDR3 sequence reads: CASSYHGFSMNTEAFF. CDR3 sequence (DNA): TGTGCCAGCAGTTATCACGGGTTTTCCATGAACACTGAAGCTTTCTTT.

The rearrangement uses TRBV7-9 and TRBJ1-2, with 7 nucleotides matching TRBD1. The J segment lost 4 bases and the V segment lost 5 bases, leaving 10 bases of the junction unmatched. Germline loops: CDR1 SEHNR, CDR2 FQNEAQ (reference sequence). The CDR3 consists of 15 residues. CDR3 in amino acids: CASSPTGQGGYGYTF. CDR3 bases: TGTGCCAGCAGCCCAACCGGGCAGGGGGGCTATGGCTACACCTTC.

The chain is built from TRBV14 and TRBJ1-1; TRBD1 aligns across 8 bases. Germline CDR1 is SGHDN and CDR2 is FVKESK. The J segment lost 5 bases and the V segment lost 1 base, leaving 3 bases of the junction unmatched. The CDR3 is made up of 14 amino acids. CDR3: CASSQATGGTEAFF. The CDR3 nucleotides are TGTGCCAGCAGCCAAGCTACAGGGGGGACTGAAGCTTTCTTT.

The chain carries TRBV6-5 and TRBJ2-7; 11 bases are a match to TRBD1. Germline V gene data show CDR1 as MNHEY and CDR2 as SVGAGI. The CDR3 consists of 16 residues. V was pared by 2 bases and J by 3 bases, with 6 bases of the junction left unmatched. CDR3 bases: TGTGCCAGCAGTTACCAGACCGGGACAGGGGGCTACGAGCAGTACTTC. Its translation: CASSYQTGTGGYEQYF.

This chain joins TRBV5-6 and TRBJ1-2; TRBD1 is a possible D gene (6 bases). CDR3 length: 13 residues. Germline values: CDR1 SGHDT, CDR2 YYEEEE. The V gene lost 0 bases and the J gene lost 8 bases, with 11 bases spanning the gap. CDR3 region: CASSLAGGRGYTF. The CDR3 DNA reads as TGTGCCAGCAGCTTGGCCGGGGGGCGGGGCTACACCTTC.

V gene TRBV24-1 combines with J gene TRBJ1-5, with 10 bases matching TRBD1. Germline V gives CDR1 KGHDR, CDR2 SFDVKD. The trim removed 3 bases at V and 6 bases at J, leaving 4 bases unmatched. The CDR3 is made up of 15 amino acids. The CDR3 nucleotides read TGTGCCACCAGTGATAGCCGGACAGGGGGTCAGCCCCAGCATTTT. It yields the protein CATSDSRTGGQPQHF.

This sequence joins TRBV5-4 and TRBJ2-3, with a weak D call TRBD2 (5 bases). Trimming pared 0 bases from V and 2 bases from J, leaving 10 bases between. CDR1 SGHNT and CDR2 YYREEE come from the germline V gene (reference sequence). This CDR3 region has 15 residues. The CDR3 is CASSLGVATTDTQYF. DNA of the CDR3: TGTGCCAGCAGCTTGGGGGTAGCGACCACAGATACGCAGTATTTT.